Each of the 24 T cell receptor beta chains below was sequenced from the same sample in a study of T-cell reconstitution after alpha-beta-depleted transplantation in children. Library preparation (for TCRbeta) was performed with unique molecular identifiers. TCRdb fed the PCR reads into MiXCR, producing one record per CDR3 protein. The sample shows about 200,000 distinct CDR3 sequences, roughly 6.3% of them seen only once. The material sequenced was PBMCs, taken before TCRalphabeta/CD19-depleted stem cell transplant. These receptors were obtained from a girl in the first two years of life with combined immunodeficiency, due to receive a stem cell transplant.

This clonotype was detected many times. The genes are TRBV12-3 or TRBV12-4 and TRBJ1-5; no definite D call. CDR3 size: 14 residues. V shed 3 bases and J shed 5 bases, with 11 bases lying between them. In nucleotides, the CDR3 is TGTGCCAGCAGTTTGCCCAGTTCGGATCAGCCCCAGCATTTT. This codes for CASSLPSSDQPQHF.

This clonotype was detected ten times or more. The chain uses TRBV12-3 or TRBV12-4 and TRBJ2-1, with D possibly matching TRBD1 (6 bases). This CDR3 has 15 amino acids. The V end lost 5 bases, the J end lost 2 bases, and 13 bases lay between the germline ends. CDR3 DNA sequence: TGTGCCAGCAGTCCCGGACAGCCCGCCTACAATGAGCAGTTCTTC. It is translated as CASSPGQPAYNEQFF.

Only a few counts were recorded for this clonotype. The V call is TRBV20-1, the J call TRBJ2-2; the D gene could be TRBD1 or TRBD2 (6 bases each). The CDR3 runs 14 residues. Germline lookup yields CDR1 DFQATT and CDR2 SNEGSKA (reference sequence). V lost 3 bases and J lost 7, with 15 bases in between. DNA for the CDR3: TGCAGTGCTAGGGGGGGCGGTTTTGTCGGGGAGCTGTTTTTT. Protein: CSARGGGFVGELFF.

This clonotype was seen many times. The chain uses TRBV4-3 and TRBJ2-7, with TRBD2 identical over 11 bases. Germline-derived CDR1 and CDR2 are LGHNA and YSLEER. V shed 1 base and J 7 bases; nucleotides not matched to a gene: 12. This CDR3 contains 17 residues. CDR3 in DNA: TGCGCCAGCAGCCAAGGGGCTCTCGCGACTAGCGGGAATGAGCAGTACTTC. Translation gives CASSQGALATSGNEQYF.

In this sample, this clonotype turned up a few times. The rearrangement uses TRBV27 and TRBJ1-5; weak D call: TRBD1 (5 bases). Trimming removed 6 bases from V and 5 bases from J, with 20 bases in between. Germline values: CDR1 MNHEY, CDR2 SMNVEV (reference sequence). CDR3 length: 16 amino acids. This CDR3 is CASRAATVYEDQPQHF. CDR3 DNA: TGTGCCAGCAGAGCCGCGACAGTTTATGAGGATCAGCCCCAGCATTTT.

This clonotype was detected many times. The CDR3 reads CSARRWAGSGTQYF. As DNA, the CDR3 is TGCAGTGCTAGACGGTGGGCAGGGTCGGGGACCCAGTACTTC. V gene TRBV20-1 combines with J gene TRBJ2-5; possible D gene TRBD1, 5 bases. CDR1 and CDR2 from the germline V gene are DFQATT and SNEGSKA (reference sequence). V dropped 2 bases and J dropped 7 bases, with 17 bases sitting between them. The CDR3 length is 14 residues.

Many counts were recorded for this clonotype. This chain links TRBV25-1 with TRBJ2-2, with D perhaps matching TRBD2 (6 bases). This CDR3 has 17 residues. Germline V gives CDR1 MGHDK, CDR2 SYGVNS. The germline V and J ends were trimmed by 0 bases and 1 base, with 12 bases remaining between them. In nucleotides, the CDR3 is TGTGCCAGCAGTGAATATTATGGGGGGAAGAACACCGGGGAGCTGTTTTTT. Protein: CASSEYYGGKNTGELFF. The whole variable domain, filled in from reference TRBV25-1 and TRBJ2-2, reads EADIYQTPRYLVIGTGKKITLECSQTMGHDKMYWYQQDPGMELHLIHYSYGVNSTEKGDLSSESTVSRIRTEHFPLTLESARPSHTSQYLCASSEYYGGKNTGELFFGEGSRLTVL.

This clonotype appeared many times. The rearrangement links TRBV4-2 to TRBJ2-6, with 8 bases fitting TRBD2. Per the germline V gene, CDR1 is LGHNA and CDR2 is YNFKEQ. CDR3 size: 20 residues. J was trimmed by 0 bases and V by 3 bases; bases with no gene match: 13. CDR3 sequence reads: CASSHRGLDETYSGANVLTF. The CDR3 region has the DNA TGTGCCAGCAGCCACAGGGGACTAGACGAGACCTACTCTGGGGCCAACGTCCTGACTTTC.

This clonotype was seen ten or more times. This CDR3 reads CASSQVGLASSNTGELFF. The CDR3 bases are TGTGCCAGCAGCCAAGTAGGTCTAGCGAGCTCGAACACCGGGGAGCTGTTTTTT. The chain couples TRBV3-1 to TRBJ2-2, with D possibly being TRBD2 (6 bases). CDR3 length equals 18 residues. The V gene's germline CDR1 is LGHDT and CDR2 YNNKEL (reference sequence). V lost 1 base and J lost 0, with 15 bases in between.

The table lists this clonotype with many counts. The rearrangement uses TRBV7-3 and TRBJ2-1, with a possible D match to TRBD2 (6 bases). Trimming removed 4 bases at V and 6 bases at J, with 22 bases between. Per the germline V gene, CDR1 is SGHTA and CDR2 is FQGTGA. The CDR3 is made up of 17 amino acids. CDR3 in amino acids: CASSSRSIAGLLNEQFF. The CDR3 nucleotides read TGTGCCAGCAGCTCCCGGTCGATTGCGGGACTCCTCAATGAGCAGTTCTTC.

This clonotype was observed at least ten times. This chain uses TRBV28 with TRBJ2-7; D gene uncertain. Deletions cut 5 bases from V and 2 bases from J, with 19 bases between. CDR3 length: 16 amino acids. Per germline, CDR1 MDHEN and CDR2 SYDVKM. In DNA form, the CDR3 reads TGTGCCAGCAGTCCGAGGCTTGGCAGGCTCACCTACGAGCAGTACTTC. Its translation is CASSPRLGRLTYEQYF.

This sequence joins TRBV7-3 and TRBJ2-3; no definite D call. Trimming shortened V by 4 bases and J by 6 bases, and 11 bases separated the two germline ends. The germline V gene has CDR1 SGHTA and CDR2 FQGTGA. This CDR3 contains 13 residues. In DNA form, the CDR3 reads TGTGCCAGCAGCTCCACCGGCGGCGATACGCAGTATTTT. It is translated as CASSSTGGDTQYF.

This clonotype showed up many times. The V and J genes are TRBV3-1 and TRBJ2-1; maybe TRBD2 (5 bases). V gave up 1 base and J gave up 6 bases, with 13 bases separating them. The germline gives CDR1 LGHDT, CDR2 YNNKEL (reference sequence). The CDR3 has 15 residues. The CDR3, as DNA: TGTGCCAGCAGCCAAGCTCTAGCTCCGGGCAATGAGCAGTTCTTC. Protein sequence: CASSQALAPGNEQFF.

This clonotype was observed at least ten times. This chain links TRBV20-1 with TRBJ1-6; 9 positions match TRBD1. The V and J ends lost 5 bases and 9 bases, in that order; junction bases with no gene match: 11. Germline CDR1 and CDR2: DFQATT and SNEGSKA (reference sequence). This CDR3 region has 15 residues. CDR3 bases: TGCAGTGCTCGACTGAAAGGGACAGGGAGTTCACCCCTCCACTTT. This gives the protein CSARLKGTGSSPLHF.

The CDR3 region has the DNA TGTGCCAGCAGTTTTTGGGGGCTAGCGGACCACCTACGGAATGAGCAGTTCTTC. Its translation: CASSFWGLADHLRNEQFF. V and J are TRBV28 and TRBJ2-1; D possibly corresponds to TRBD2 (7 bases). The CDR3 totals 18 residues. Trimming stripped 3 bases from V and 7 bases from J, with 25 bases between. The germline gives CDR1 MDHEN, CDR2 SYDVKM.

This clonotype was seen ten or more times. The chain has TRBV29-1 and TRBJ2-7; TRBD2 matches at 12 bases. The CDR3 has 14 residues. The J segment lost 1 base and the V segment lost 7 bases, leaving 5 bases of the junction unmatched. CDR1 and CDR2 (germline): SQVTM, ANQGSEA. The CDR3 sequence is CSGRLAGDSYEQYF. The DNA of the CDR3 is TGCAGCGGCCGACTAGCGGGGGATTCCTACGAGCAGTACTTC.

Only a few counts were recorded for this clonotype. The rearrangement joins TRBV20-1 to TRBJ2-5, with 9 bases aligning to TRBD1. The V gene's germline CDR1 is DFQATT and CDR2 SNEGSKA (reference sequence). V lost 4 bases, J lost 2 bases, and 5 bases stayed unmatched. The CDR3 contains 14 residues. The CDR3 reads CSANRDRAQETQYF. The CDR3 region has the DNA TGCAGTGCTAACCGGGACAGGGCACAAGAGACCCAGTACTTC.

Ten or more counts support this clonotype. The chain combines TRBV9 with TRBJ2-1; TRBD2 aligns across 9 bases. This CDR3 has 16 residues. CDR1 and CDR2 from the germline V gene are SGDLS and YYNGEE. The junction had 13 bases not matched to a gene; V was cut back by 7 bases and J by 5 bases. CDR3 nucleotides: TGTGCCAGCGGCCCCTGGCGGACTAGCGAAGACAATGAGCAGTTCTTC. This encodes CASGPWRTSEDNEQFF.

This clonotype was counted many times. The CDR3 sequence: CASSQEGQLGLETQYF. CDR3 DNA: TGCGCCAGCAGCCAGGAGGGACAGTTGGGCCTAGAGACCCAGTACTTC. The genes are TRBV4-3 and TRBJ2-5; a weak D match, TRBD1 (7 bases). The CDR3 is made up of 16 amino acids. Germline CDR1 and CDR2: LGHNA and YSLEER. Trimming stripped 3 bases from V and 4 bases from J, with 18 bases between.

In its sample, this clonotype was seen many times. This CDR3 reads CASRGLAGHNEQFF. CDR3 sequence (DNA): TGTGCCAGCAGAGGACTAGCGGGACACAATGAGCAGTTCTTC. The chain carries TRBV28 and TRBJ2-1; TRBD2 agrees at 12 bases. CDR3 length equals 14 residues. Germline values: CDR1 MDHEN, CDR2 SYDVKM. V was pared by 6 bases and J by 5 bases, with 2 bases of the junction left unmatched.

V and J are TRBV28 and TRBJ2-7, with 11 bases aligning to TRBD1. The CDR3 is 19 residues long. CDR1 and CDR2 from the germline V gene are MDHEN and SYDVKM. Trimming took 4 bases from V and 3 from J; bases not matched to a gene: 17. This chain's CDR3 is CASSSPRTGGPVFIYEQYF. The CDR3 DNA sequence: TGTGCCAGCAGTTCGCCCCGGACAGGGGGCCCCGTTTTCATCTACGAGCAGTACTTC.

In this sample, this clonotype turned up many times. This chain connects TRBV5-5 to TRBJ2-7; D is perhaps TRBD2 (6 bases). Germline loops: CDR1 SGHKS, CDR2 YYEKEE (reference sequence). Deletions cut 0 bases from V and 2 bases from J, with 9 bases between. The CDR3 has 14 amino acids. DNA of the CDR3: TGTGCCAGCAGCTTGGCGGGAGAGCCCTACGAGCAGTACTTC. Its translation: CASSLAGEPYEQYF. Filled out from reference TRBV5-5 and TRBJ2-7, the complete variable domain reads DAGVTQSPTHLIKTRGQQVTLRCSPISGHKSVSWYQQVLGQGPQFIFQYYEKEERGRGNFPDRFSARQFPNYSSELNVNALLLGDSALYLCASSLAGEPYEQYFGPGTRLTVT.

This clonotype came up many times. The chain links TRBV6-5 to TRBJ2-1; 9 bases match TRBD2. From germline, CDR1 is MNHEY and CDR2 SVGAGI. There are 18 residues in the CDR3. The V gene end was trimmed by 1 base and the J gene end by 9 bases; junction bases not matched to a gene: 16. CDR3 amino acids: CASSYLGPSGTLKPEQFF. CDR3 in DNA: TGTGCCAGCAGTTACTTAGGCCCTAGCGGGACATTGAAGCCTGAGCAGTTCTTC.

This clonotype was seen repeatedly, ten times or more. V gene TRBV25-1 combines with J gene TRBJ2-7, with D hard to call. The CDR3 loop spans 12 amino acids. In germline, CDR1 is MGHDK, CDR2 SYGVNS. Trimming took 6 bases from V and 2 from J, leaving 8 bases between them. CDR3 sequence (DNA): TGTGCCAGCAGGCACTCAACCTACGAGCAGTACTTC. Translation: CASRHSTYEQYF.